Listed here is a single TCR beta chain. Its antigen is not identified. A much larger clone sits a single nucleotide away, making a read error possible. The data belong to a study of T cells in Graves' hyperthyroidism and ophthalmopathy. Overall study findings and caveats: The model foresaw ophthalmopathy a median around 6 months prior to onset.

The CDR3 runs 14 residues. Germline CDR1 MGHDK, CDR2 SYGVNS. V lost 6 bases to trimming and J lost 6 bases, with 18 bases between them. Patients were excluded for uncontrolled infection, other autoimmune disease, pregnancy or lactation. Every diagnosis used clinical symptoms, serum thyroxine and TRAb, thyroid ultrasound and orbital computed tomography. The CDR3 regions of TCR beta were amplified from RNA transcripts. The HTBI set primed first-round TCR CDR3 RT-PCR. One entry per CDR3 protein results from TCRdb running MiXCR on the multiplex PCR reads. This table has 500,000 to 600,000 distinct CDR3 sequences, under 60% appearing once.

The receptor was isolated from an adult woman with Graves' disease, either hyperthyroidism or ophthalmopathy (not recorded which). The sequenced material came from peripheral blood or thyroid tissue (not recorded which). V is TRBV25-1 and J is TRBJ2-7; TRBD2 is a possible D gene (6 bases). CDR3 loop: CASRETGDWGEQYF. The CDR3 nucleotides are TGTGCCAGCAGGGAAACGGGAGACTGGGGCGAGCAGTACTTC.